One and the same sample provided the 23 T cell receptor beta chains below, sequenced in a study of CD8 T cells in ankylosing spondylitis. Findings and caveats of the study: Blood of patients with ankylosing spondylitis appeared to be characterized by a TCR beta motif of several highly homologous variants.

TCRdb analysed the 5' RACE reads with MiXCR anew, one entry per CDR3 protein. Among approximately 300,000 distinct CDR3 sequences listed, less than 9.5% were seen once. Their antigens remain unidentified. Sequencing used blood, either unsorted or a sorted T cell fraction (not recorded which). The receptors were gathered from a male donor with ankylosing spondylitis.

The chain combines TRBV5-1 with TRBJ2-7; TRBD2 matches at 11 bases. J gave up 5 bases and V 0 bases, and 7 bases lay outside the gene matches. The CDR3 totals 16 residues. Germline V CDR1 and CDR2: SGHRS, YFSETQ. The CDR3 is CASSLAGGTSGDEQYF. As DNA, the CDR3 is TGCGCCAGCAGCTTGGCGGGGGGGACTAGCGGAGACGAGCAGTACTTC. The complete variable domain, with remaining parts taken from reference TRBV5-1 and TRBJ2-7, reads KAGVTQTPRYLIKTRGQQVTLSCSPISGHRSVSWYQQTPGQGLQFLFEYFSETQRNKGNFPGRFSGRQFSNSRSEMNVSTLELGDSALYLCASSLAGGTSGDEQYFGPGTRLTVT.

The chain joins TRBV11-2 to TRBJ2-3; no reliable D call. The length of the CDR3 is 12 residues. Germline V gene data show CDR1 as SGHAT and CDR2 as FQNNGV. Deletions cut 1 base from V and 11 bases from J, with 10 bases between. As DNA, the CDR3 is TGTGCCAGCAGCTTAGTCACTCGCGAGCAGTATTTT. Residues: CASSLVTREQYF. Drawing the rest from reference TRBV11-2 and TRBJ2-3, the complete variable domain is EAGVAQSPRYKIIEKRQSVAFWCNPISGHATLYWYQQILGQGPKLLIQFQNNGVVDDSQLPKDRFSAERLKGVDSTLKIQPAKLEDSAVYLCASSLVTREQYFGPGTRLTVL.

Regarding this clonotype: A much larger clone sits a single nucleotide away, making a read error possible. The genes are TRBV9 and TRBJ2-1, with 7 bases matching TRBD2. The germline V gene has CDR1 SGDLS and CDR2 YYNGEE. The CDR3 runs to 15 residues. The CDR3 sequence: CASSVGLADYDEQFF. CDR3 sequence (DNA): TGTGCCAGCAGCGTAGGTCTAGCGGACTACGATGAGCAGTTCTTC.

This clonotype was seen a handful of times. The chain employs TRBV9 and TRBJ2-1, with TRBD2 matching 7 bases. The CDR3 covers 12 residues. V lost 3 bases, J lost 12 bases, and 6 bases stayed unmatched. Germline CDR1 is SGDLS and CDR2 is YYNGEE. CDR3 sequence reads: CASSGWGRGQFF. In DNA, the CDR3 is TGTGCCAGCAGCGGTTGGGGGAGGGGGCAGTTCTTC. The variable domain in full, with the rest retrieved from reference TRBV9 and TRBJ2-1, is DSGVTQTPKHLITATGQRVTLRCSPRSGDLSVYWYQQSLDQGLQFLIQYYNGEERAKGNILERFSAQQFPDLHSELNLSSLELGDSALYFCASSGWGRGQFFGPGTRLTVL.

This clonotype has at least ten counts. V is TRBV18 and J is TRBJ2-7; 9 positions match TRBD1. V dropped 0 bases and J dropped 4; count of bases not matched to a gene: 4. The CDR3 runs to 15 residues. Looked up from germline, CDR1 is KGHSH and CDR2 is LQKENI. The CDR3 region has the DNA TGTGCCAGCTCACCACCGGGACAGGGTCGGTACGAGCAGTACTTC. Protein product: CASSPPGQGRYEQYF.

This clonotype has a handful of counts. This chain joins TRBV7-3 and TRBJ2-7; 8 nucleotides agree with TRBD2. Germline CDR1 is SGHTA and CDR2 is FQGTGA. This CDR3 is 14 amino acids long. The J segment lost 2 bases and the V segment lost 2 bases, leaving 2 bases of the junction unmatched. The CDR3 here is CASSLRGGPYEQYF. DNA of the CDR3: TGTGCCAGCAGCTTACGCGGGGGGCCCTACGAGCAGTACTTC. The entire variable domain, with the rest obtained from reference TRBV7-3 and TRBJ2-7, is as follows: GAGVSQTPSNKVTEKGKYVELRCDPISGHTALYWYRQSLGQGPEFLIYFQGTGAADDSGLPNDRFFAVRPEGSVSTLKIQRTERGDSAVYLCASSLRGGPYEQYFGPGTRLTVT.

This clonotype was seen a handful of times. The rearrangement links TRBV18 to TRBJ2-3; 12 nucleotides line up with TRBD2. Germline V lookup: CDR1 KGHSH, CDR2 LQKENI. The CDR3 sequence is 17 residues long. J was trimmed by 2 bases and V by 3 bases; bases with no gene match: 6. DNA of the CDR3: TGTGCCAGCTCACCCTCGACTAGCGGGAGTACCACAGATACGCAGTATTTT. Amino acids: CASSPSTSGSTTDTQYF. The full variable domain, completed using reference TRBV18 and TRBJ2-3, is NAGVMQNPRHLVRRRGQEARLRCSPMKGHSHVYWYRQLPEEGLKFMVYLQKENIIDESGMPKERFSAEFPKEGPSILRIQQVVRGDSAAYFCASSPSTSGSTTDTQYFGPGTRLTVL.

This clonotype occurred many times. The chain joins TRBV7-8 to TRBJ1-2; 8 positions match TRBD1. The CDR3 is 13 amino acids. The V segment lost 6 bases and the J segment 8 bases; nucleotides outside the gene matches: 8. Germline-derived CDR1 and CDR2 are SGHVS and FQNEAQ. The CDR3 DNA reads TGTGCCAGCAGACCACAGGGGGATAGCGGCTACACCTTC. As protein: CASRPQGDSGYTF.

This clonotype has ten or more counts. This chain connects TRBV28 to TRBJ1-5; 8 bases map to TRBD1. J gave up 3 bases and V 6 bases, and 7 bases lay outside the gene matches. From germline, CDR1 is MDHEN and CDR2 SYDVKM. CDR3 length equals 15 residues. CDR3 in DNA: TGTGCCAGCAGACTTACGACAGGGGACAATCAGCCCCAGCATTTT. It encodes CASRLTTGDNQPQHF.

In its sample, this clonotype was seen a few times. The chain combines TRBV2 with TRBJ1-1; tentative D call: TRBD1 (5 bases). Germline CDR1 reads SNHLY; CDR2 reads FYNNEI. Trimming removed 5 bases at V and 3 bases at J, with 13 bases between. The CDR3 has 14 amino acids. CDR3 nucleotides: TGTGCCAGCAGTCTCCAGGGCACGGACACTGAAGCTTTCTTT. This gives the protein CASSLQGTDTEAFF. Based on the CDR3 plus reference TRBV2 and TRBJ1-1, the full variable domain is EPEVTQTPSHQVTQMGQEVILRCVPISNHLYFYWYRQILGQKVEFLVSFYNNEISEKSEIFDDQFSVERPDGSNFTLKIRSTKLEDSAMYFCASSLQGTDTEAFFGQGTRLTVV.

V gene TRBV28 combines with J gene TRBJ2-5, with D possibly being TRBD1 (7 bases). V dropped 6 bases and J dropped 5 bases, with 16 bases sitting between them. The CDR3 length is 14 residues. Germline values: CDR1 MDHEN, CDR2 SYDVKM. The CDR3 coding sequence is TGTGCCAGCAGCAGGGGGACTTACGGCGAGACCCAGTACTTC. This encodes CASSRGTYGETQYF.

This clonotype was counted many times. The rearrangement joins TRBV12-3 or TRBV12-4 to TRBJ1-1; D unresolved. The ends were cut back, 6 bases at V and 5 bases at J, with 7 bases in the middle. The CDR3 is 11 amino acids. CDR3 sequence: CASSRMTEAFF. The CDR3 DNA is TGTGCCAGCAGCCGTATGACTGAAGCTTTCTTT.

The CDR3 nucleotides are TGTGCCAGCAGCTTAGAAAGCGGGGGGGCTAGCGAGCAGTACTTC. Its protein product is CASSLESGGASEQYF. V usage is TRBV7-6 and J usage is TRBJ2-7, with 10 bases aligning to TRBD2. Germline values: CDR1 SGHVS, CDR2 FNYEAQ. The V segment lost 1 base and the J segment 6 bases; nucleotides outside the gene matches: 6. The CDR3 is made up of 15 amino acids.

Many counts were recorded for this clonotype. The chain joins TRBV4-1 to TRBJ2-1; weak D call: TRBD1 (5 bases). V was shortened by 4 bases and J by 8 bases, with 9 bases between the two germline ends. Germline CDR1 is MGHRA and CDR2 is YSYEKL. The CDR3 is 12 amino acids. For the CDR3, the DNA is TGCGCCAGCAGCCCAGGGTGGGATGAGCAGTTCTTC. Translating gives CASSPGWDEQFF.

Notes on this clonotype: A clone one base away is much larger, so this may be a read error. The chain links TRBV19 to TRBJ2-3; weak D call: TRBD2 (7 bases). CDR3 length equals 15 residues. Trimming took 5 bases from V and 8 from J, leaving 20 bases between them. CDR1 is LNHDA and CDR2 is SQIVND in the germline V gene (reference sequence). CDR3 bases: TGTGCCAGTAGTTTGTTTGCGGGGGCAGCAGGTACGCAGTATTTT. Protein sequence: CASSLFAGAAGTQYF.

This clonotype was counted between two and nine times. The chain couples TRBV20-1 to TRBJ2-3, with D tentatively TRBD1 or TRBD2 (5 bases each). Trimming removed 5 bases from V and 2 bases from J, with 14 bases in between. This CDR3 spans 14 amino acids. Germline V gene lookup returns CDR1 DFQATT and CDR2 SNEGSKA (reference sequence). The CDR3 loop is CSAHVHGATDTQYF. For the CDR3, the DNA is TGCAGTGCTCATGTCCACGGGGCCACAGATACGCAGTATTTT.

This clonotype was found a few times. The V call is TRBV25-1, the J call TRBJ2-3, with TRBD2 identical over 12 bases. Germline trimming cut 6 bases from V and 6 bases from J; bases unmatched to any gene: 10. In germline, CDR1 is MGHDK, CDR2 SYGVNS. There are 16 residues in the CDR3. The DNA for the CDR3 is TGTGCCAGCAGCAAACCTAGCGGGAGGGAGAAGGATACGCAGTATTTT. It specifies CASSKPSGREKDTQYF.

This clonotype has ten or more counts. This rearrangement joins TRBV29-1 to TRBJ2-7; 7 bases map to TRBD2. V dropped 4 bases and J dropped 2; count of bases not matched to a gene: 5. CDR1 is SQVTM, CDR2 ANQGSEA, per germline. The CDR3 loop spans 13 amino acids. The CDR3, as DNA: TGCAGCGTTGTCTGGACTAGAACCTACGAGCAGTACTTC. It encodes CSVVWTRTYEQYF.

There are many counts of this clonotype. The chain has TRBV19 and TRBJ1-5; D is uncertain. The CDR3 runs to 14 residues. V was trimmed by 5 bases and J by 3 bases, leaving 11 bases between them. CDR1 and CDR2 (germline): LNHDA, SQIVND (reference sequence). Written as DNA, the CDR3 is TGTGCCAGTAGTTGGGCCGGACCCAATCAGCCCCAGCATTTT. Residues: CASSWAGPNQPQHF.

This clonotype was seen at least ten times. This chain links TRBV7-2 with TRBJ2-7, with 7 bases matching TRBD2. Trimming at V came to 4 bases and at J to 7 bases, leaving 13 bases not matched to a gene. The CDR3 totals 15 residues. Germline CDR1 SGHTA, CDR2 FQGNSA. The CDR3 sequence is CASSSETTSNGEQYF. The CDR3 region has the DNA TGTGCCAGCAGCTCTGAGACGACTAGCAACGGAGAGCAGTACTTC.

This clonotype has at least ten counts. The chain has TRBV7-2 and TRBJ2-7; D is undetermined. The CDR3 has 13 residues. The germline CDR1 and CDR2 sequences are SGHTA and FQGNSA. V dropped 5 bases and J dropped 6 bases, with 14 bases sitting between them. Here the CDR3 reads CASSMVIVGEQYF. DNA for the CDR3: TGTGCCAGCAGCATGGTGATAGTGGGCGAGCAGTACTTC. Together with reference TRBV7-2 and TRBJ2-7, the CDR3 gives the full variable domain: GAGVSQSPSNKVTEKGKDVELRCDPISGHTALYWYRQSLGQGLEFLIYFQGNSAPDKSGLPSDRFSAERTGGSVSTLTIQRTQQEDSAVYLCASSMVIVGEQYFGPGTRLTVT.

This chain uses TRBV7-6 with TRBJ2-1; D is unresolved. CDR1 is SGHVS, CDR2 FNYEAQ, per germline. Trimming took off 1 base at V and 5 bases at J, with 12 bases between the two ends. The CDR3 contains 15 residues. The CDR3 DNA follows: TGTGCCAGCAGCTTAGTTGAGGCAGTTGACAATGAGCAGTTCTTC. Translation: CASSLVEAVDNEQFF.

This clonotype was seen many times. The chain links TRBV30 to TRBJ2-1; 8 positions match TRBD2. The CDR3 extends over 14 amino acids. Germline-derived CDR1 and CDR2 are GTSNPN and SVGIG (reference sequence). The ends lost 7 bases at V and 4 bases at J; junction bases unmatched: 9. The CDR3 here is CASSSGSAYNEQFF. As DNA, the CDR3 is TGTGCCTCCTCGAGCGGGAGCGCTTACAATGAGCAGTTCTTC.